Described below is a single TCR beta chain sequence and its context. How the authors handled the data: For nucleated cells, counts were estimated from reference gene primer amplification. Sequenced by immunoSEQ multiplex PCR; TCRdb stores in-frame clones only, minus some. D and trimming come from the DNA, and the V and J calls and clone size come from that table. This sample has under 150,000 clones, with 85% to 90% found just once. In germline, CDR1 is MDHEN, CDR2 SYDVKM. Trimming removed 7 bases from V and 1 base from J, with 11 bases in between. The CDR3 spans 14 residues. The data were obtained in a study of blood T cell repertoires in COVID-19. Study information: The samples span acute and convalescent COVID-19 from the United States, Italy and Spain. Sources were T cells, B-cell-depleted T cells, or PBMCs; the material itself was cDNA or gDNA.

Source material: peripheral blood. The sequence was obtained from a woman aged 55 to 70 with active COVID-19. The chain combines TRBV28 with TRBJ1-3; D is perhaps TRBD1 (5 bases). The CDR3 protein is CASMYTGSGNTIYF. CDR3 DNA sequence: TGTGCCAGCATGTATACAGGTTCTGGAAACACCATATATTTT.